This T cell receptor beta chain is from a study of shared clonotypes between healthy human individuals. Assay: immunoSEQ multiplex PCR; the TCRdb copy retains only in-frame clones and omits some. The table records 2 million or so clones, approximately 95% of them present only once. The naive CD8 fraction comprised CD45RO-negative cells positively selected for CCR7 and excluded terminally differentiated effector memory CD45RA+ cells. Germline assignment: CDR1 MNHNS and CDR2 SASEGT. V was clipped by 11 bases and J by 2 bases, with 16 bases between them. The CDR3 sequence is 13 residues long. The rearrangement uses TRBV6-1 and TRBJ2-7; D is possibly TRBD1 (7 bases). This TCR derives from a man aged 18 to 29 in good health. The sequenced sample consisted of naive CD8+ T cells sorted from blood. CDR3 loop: CAGGGGGPYEQYF. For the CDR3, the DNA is TGTGCCGGAGGGGGCGGCGGTCCCTACGAGCAGTACTTC.